The text below deals with one TCR beta chain. Its antigen is unidentified. Conversion of TCR transcripts into cDNA relied on 5'RACE template switching, which added a universal primer site and UMIs. TCRdb ran MiXCR on the 5' RACE reads and lists one entry per CDR3 protein. The sample holds 250,000 or so distinct CDR3 sequences, around 6.7% seen once. This record belongs to a study of T cells after yellow fever vaccination. Study-level results: In FACS-sorted repertoires, abundant clonotypes from the bulk population could appear as contaminants.

CDR1 is SGHTA and CDR2 is FQGNSA in the germline V gene. Trimming removed 2 bases from V and 2 bases from J, with 9 bases in between. CDR3 length: 14 residues. The V and J genes are TRBV7-2 and TRBJ1-2, with D hard to call. The input for sequencing was CD4+ T cells sorted from PBMCs, taken on the day of the yellow fever booster vaccination. This receptor was taken from a man between 25 and 39 years old who received the YFV17D yellow fever vaccine. The DNA for the CDR3 is TGTGCCAGCAGCTTAATAGGGCGCAACTATGGCTACACCTTC. Protein sequence: CASSLIGRNYGYTF.